This T cell receptor beta chain was sequenced in a study of fetal regulatory T cell absence and autoimmunity. Study results and caveats: In IPEX, the enrichment was taken to support antigen-driven autoimmunity before birth.

About this clone itself: Its target is unknown.

Assay used: immunoSEQ multiplex PCR; TCRdb lists only in-frame clones, some missing. The table lists about 43,000 clones, around 83% of them singletons, with about 0.41% in the top ten. The TCR comes from a newborn boy with IPEX syndrome. Sequencing was carried out using cord blood.

For the CDR3, the DNA is TGCAGCGTTGGTGGGGGTAGGGAGCTGTTTTTT. This codes for CSVGGGRELFF. The J gene is TRBJ2-2, the V gene TRBV29-1; D may match TRBD1 or TRBD2 (5 bases each). The CDR3 covers 11 residues. Trimming removed 4 bases at V and 9 bases at J, with 9 bases between. Germline CDR1 and CDR2: SQVTM and ANQGSEA.